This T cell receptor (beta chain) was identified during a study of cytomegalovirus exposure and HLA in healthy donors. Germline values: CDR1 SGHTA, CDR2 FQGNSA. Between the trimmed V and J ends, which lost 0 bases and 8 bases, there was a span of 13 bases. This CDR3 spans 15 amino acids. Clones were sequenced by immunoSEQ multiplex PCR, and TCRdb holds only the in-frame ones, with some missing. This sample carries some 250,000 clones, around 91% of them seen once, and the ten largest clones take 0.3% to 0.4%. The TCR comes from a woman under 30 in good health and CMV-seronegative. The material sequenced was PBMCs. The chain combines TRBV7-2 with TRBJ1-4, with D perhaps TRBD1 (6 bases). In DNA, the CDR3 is TGTGCCAGCAGCTTAGCAGGACAGCGGTGGGAAAAACTGTTTTTT. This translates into CASSLAGQRWEKLFF.